This TCR beta chain was documented in a study of T-cell reconstitution after alpha-beta-depleted transplantation in children. During its preparation, the TCRbeta library received unique molecular identifiers. TCRdb ran MiXCR on the PCR reads and lists one entry per CDR3 protein. Of roughly 790,000 distinct CDR3 sequences listed, roughly 16% are singletons. About this clonotype: The antigen is unknown.

J gave up 5 bases and V 1 base, and 4 bases lay outside the gene matches. This CDR3 has 15 amino acids. CDR1 is MGHRA and CDR2 is YSYEKL in the germline V gene. Study-level points and caveats: From newly produced T cells came most of the T-cell counts and diversity one year after transplant. Reported findings indicate that, about two months after transplant, alpha-beta T cells came from several hundred expanded clones, which were derived from non-depleted graft cells.

This sequence was found in a male patient younger than 18 who had a stem cell transplant for acute lymphoblastic leukemia, so the T cells may come from the graft donor. The chain combines TRBV4-1 with TRBJ2-5, with TRBD1 matching 10 bases. This material consisted of PBMCs, mostly from graft donor cells, taken 360 days after TCRalphabeta/CD19-depleted stem cell transplant. CDR3 in amino acids: CASSQVDRGLETQYF. CDR3 bases: TGCGCCAGCAGCCAAGTAGACAGGGGGCTGGAGACCCAGTACTTC.